The present T cell receptor (beta chain) was sequenced within a study of blood T cells in healthy people across ages. Study-level results: Naive T cell percentage by flow cytometry tracked strongly with beta diversity.

The sample holds a few counts of this clonotype. Its antigen is still unknown. The CDR3 consists of 16 residues. From germline, CDR1 is SGDLS and CDR2 YYNGEE. With V trimmed by 2 bases and J by 0 bases, 8 bases remained unmatched. A second PCR, run for roughly 7 to 11 cycles, used a sample-barcoded 5' primer plus a J-beta primer mix. In TCRdb, the 5' RACE reads were re-called with MiXCR into one record per CDR3 protein. The sample consists of around 1,000,000 distinct CDR3 sequences, about 25% of them appearing once. The same sample was also studied in work on T cells of mothers and their children. That investigation notes: Donation involved three healthy Caucasian mothers and the six children that they had.

The TCR originated in a girl between 2 and 10 years old in good health. V gene TRBV9 combines with J gene TRBJ2-7, with 7 bases fitting TRBD2. Sequences were obtained from blood. Here the CDR3 reads CASSVDIAGGSYEQYF. CDR3 in DNA: TGTGCCAGCAGCGTGGACATAGCGGGCGGCTCCTACGAGCAGTACTTC.